This T cell receptor (beta chain) originates from a study of neurological immune-mediated disorders. General study results and limits: Sharing of CDR3 amino acid sequences among expanded clones across subjects was absent, suggesting private repertoires in all groups. The most TCR clonal expansion was seen in HTLV-1-associated myelopathy, whereas the least was seen in multiple sclerosis, below the level in healthy controls.

MiXCR, run by TCRdb on the 5' RACE reads, gives a single entry per CDR3 protein. The table includes tens of thousands of distinct CDR3 sequences, roughly 15% detected once. Specified time point: longitudinal time-point 1 (baseline). This clonotype has ten or more counts. Its antigen is unidentified. The J segment lost 4 bases and the V segment lost 4 bases, leaving 6 bases of the junction unmatched. Germline values: CDR1 SGDLS, CDR2 YYNGEE. The CDR3 extends over 14 amino acids. Sequences were obtained from PBMCs. The chain uses TRBV9 and TRBJ2-7; TRBD1 agrees at 9 bases. The clonotype comes from a female donor with HTLV-1-associated myelopathy (HAM/TSP). CDR3: CASSPTGGKYEQYF. CDR3 in DNA: TGTGCCAGCAGCCCCACAGGGGGCAAATACGAGCAGTACTTC. The complete variable domain, with remaining parts taken from reference TRBV9 and TRBJ2-7, reads DSGVTQTPKHLITATGQRVTLRCSPRSGDLSVYWYQQSLDQGLQFLIQYYNGEERAKGNILERFSAQQFPDLHSELNLSSLELGDSALYFCASSPTGGKYEQYFGPGTRLTVT.